Below, 10 T cell receptor beta chains from the same sample are listed, as sequenced in a study of early T cells in non-severe SARS-CoV-2 infection. TCRdb itself ran the 5' RACE reads through MiXCR, one entry per CDR3 protein. This table has approximately 50,000 distinct CDR3 sequences, roughly 8.8% appearing once. Sequencing was performed on whole blood. The source of these receptors is an adult who was a healthcare worker with PCR-confirmed SARS-CoV-2 infection or an uninfected control (not recorded which).

The J gene is TRBJ2-1, the V gene TRBV19; D may be TRBD2 (6 bases). Between the trimmed V and J ends, which lost 3 bases and 0 bases, there was a span of 15 bases. The CDR3 is made up of 17 amino acids. Germline V lookup: CDR1 LNHDA, CDR2 SQIVND (reference sequence). The CDR3 loop is CASSMVSGRGSYNEQFF. CDR3 coding DNA: TGTGCCAGTAGTATGGTTAGCGGTAGGGGCTCCTACAATGAGCAGTTCTTC.

This clonotype was seen many times. V is TRBV10-3 and J is TRBJ2-7, with 11 bases lining up with TRBD2. CDR3 length: 14 amino acids. Germline CDR1 is ENHRY and CDR2 is SYGVKD. V lost 5 bases to trimming and J lost 2 bases; unmatched junction nucleotides: 2. Here the CDR3 reads CAISQTSGTYEQYF. The CDR3 coding sequence is TGTGCCATCAGTCAGACTAGCGGGACCTACGAGCAGTACTTC.

The rearrangement uses TRBV12-3 or TRBV12-4 and TRBJ2-3, with 8 positions matching TRBD2. The CDR3 runs to 16 residues. With 4 bases clipped from V and 1 base from J, the junction kept 7 bases outside the gene matches. The CDR3 sequence: CASSSSTSARTDTQYF. CDR3 in DNA: TGTGCCAGCAGTTCATCGACTAGCGCCCGCACAGATACGCAGTATTTT.

Details on this clonotype: One junction end disagrees with the germline gene, perhaps due to a read error. The chain links TRBV7-9 to TRBJ1-1, with a possible D match to TRBD1 (6 bases). The CDR3 length is 14 residues. Germline V gene sequence: CDR1 SEHNR, CDR2 FQNEAQ (reference sequence). The DNA of the CDR3 is TGTGCCAGCAGATCTATACAGGGTGTGGCTGAAGTTTTCTTT. Protein product: CASRSIQGVAEVFF.

The chain employs TRBV2 and TRBJ2-2; D might be TRBD1 or TRBD2, each matching 5 bases. The CDR3 extends over 14 amino acids. Germline V gene data show CDR1 as SNHLY and CDR2 as FYNNEI. V was pared by 10 bases and J by 1 base, with 13 bases between. The CDR3 sequence: CATRGTQNTGELFF. The CDR3 region has the DNA TGTGCCACCCGAGGGACCCAGAACACCGGGGAGCTGTTTTTT.

The V gene is TRBV5-1, the J gene TRBJ2-7; D is perhaps TRBD1 (6 bases). The germline V gene has CDR1 SGHRS and CDR2 YFSETQ. CDR3 length: 15 residues. Trimming stripped 0 bases from V and 4 bases from J, with 14 bases between. The CDR3 sequence: CASSLASGHMYEQYF. The CDR3, as DNA: TGCGCCAGCAGCTTGGCGTCGGGACACATGTACGAGCAGTACTTC.

As for this clonotype: A much larger clone is a single base away; this may be a read error. The rearrangement links TRBV10-3 to TRBJ2-2, with D possibly being TRBD2 (6 bases). The CDR3 loop spans 14 amino acids. The ends were cut back, 7 bases at V and 8 bases at J, with 17 bases in the middle. Germline V gene data show CDR1 as ENHRY and CDR2 as SYGVKD. The CDR3 region is CAIKAGTRDGELFF. CDR3 sequence (DNA): TGTGCCATCAAGGCGGGGACCAGAGATGGGGAGCTGTTTTTT.

This clonotype was recorded many times. The J gene is TRBJ2-7, the V gene TRBV7-8, with 7 bases that match TRBD2. Germline CDR1 reads SGHVS; CDR2 reads FQNEAQ. The CDR3 has 17 residues. V lost 1 base to trimming and J lost 5 bases; unmatched junction nucleotides: 14. The CDR3: CASSLVALAEVVHEQYF. DNA for the CDR3: TGTGCCAGCAGCTTAGTAGCCCTAGCGGAGGTCGTCCACGAGCAGTACTTC.

This clonotype appeared many times. The chain couples TRBV2 to TRBJ2-2, with D possibly matching TRBD2 (5 bases). CDR1 SNHLY and CDR2 FYNNEI come from the germline V gene. The germline V and J ends were trimmed by 7 bases and 2 bases, with 14 bases remaining between them. The CDR3 totals 15 residues. For the CDR3, the DNA is TGTGCCAGCACGGGGATGGCTTTCAACACCGGGGAGCTGTTTTTT. Translation gives CASTGMAFNTGELFF.

This clonotype turned up a few times. This chain connects TRBV4-3 to TRBJ1-1; TRBD1 agrees at 8 bases. The germline CDR1 and CDR2 sequences are LGHNA and YSLEER. The CDR3 contains 14 residues. J was trimmed by 10 bases and V by 4 bases; bases with no gene match: 11. The DNA for the CDR3 is TGCGCCAGCAGCCGAGAGATTTCAGGGGGCAGAGCTTTCTTT. Protein: CASSREISGGRAFF.